The 29 T cell receptor beta chains below all came from one sample that was sequenced in a study of beta chain features in type 1 diabetes. Antigens for these TCRs are unknown. Expressed TCRB transcripts were sequenced because the isolated RNA had all been reverse transcribed beforehand. This table comes from immunoSEQ multiplex PCR, and its TCRdb copy is limited to in-frame clones, with some not included. The table lists 25,000 to 30,000 clones, less than 60% of them singletons. Findings and limits, study-wide: Among patients with Type 1 diabetes, TCRB CDR3s were moderately but significantly shorter in every one of the four CD4+ subsets.

Sequencing input: Tregs from blood. These receptors were taken from a woman under 30 with type 1 diabetes.

The gene calls are TRBV7-9 and TRBJ2-2; TRBD1 agrees at 7 bases. The CDR3 runs to 14 residues. Germline trimming cut 4 bases from V and 7 bases from J; bases unmatched to any gene: 6. The germline V gene has CDR1 SEHNR and CDR2 FQNEAQ (reference sequence). CDR3 region: CASSYRQGSGELFF. The CDR3 DNA follows: TGTGCCAGCAGCTACCGACAGGGAAGCGGGGAGCTGTTTTTT.

This rearrangement joins TRBV11-2 to TRBJ2-7, with TRBD1 matching 11 bases. This CDR3 region has 15 residues. Trimming took 6 bases from V and 2 from J; bases not matched to a gene: 6. The V gene's germline CDR1 is SGHAT and CDR2 FQNNGV. The CDR3 spells CASRAPGQGAYEQYF. In DNA, the CDR3 is TGTGCCAGCAGGGCGCCGGGACAGGGGGCCTACGAGCAGTACTTC.

The chain carries TRBV10-3 and TRBJ2-5; 9 nucleotides match TRBD1. This CDR3 region has 15 residues. Losses at the gene ends were 8 bases for V and 0 bases for J; bases not matched to a gene: 7. Germline CDR1 is ENHRY and CDR2 is SYGVKD. In DNA, the CDR3 is TGTGCCATCCGCACAGGGGGCGCCAACCAAGAGACCCAGTACTTC. It is translated as CAIRTGGANQETQYF.

A few counts support this clone. The J gene is TRBJ1-5, the V gene TRBV19; 9 positions agree with TRBD1. CDR3 length equals 13 residues. Germline CDR1 is LNHDA and CDR2 is SQIVND (reference sequence). V lost 9 bases to trimming and J lost 4 bases; unmatched junction nucleotides: 4. The chain's CDR3 is CASGQGMNQPQHF. CDR3 in DNA: TGTGCCAGCGGACAGGGGATGAATCAGCCCCAGCATTTT.

The V gene is TRBV11-2, the J gene TRBJ1-1; 7 nucleotides align to TRBD1. The CDR3 spans 17 residues. Germline values: CDR1 SGHAT, CDR2 FQNNGV. V lost 1 base to trimming and J lost 0 bases; unmatched junction nucleotides: 8. CDR3 protein: CASSLVSTGVVNTEAFF. Written as DNA, the CDR3 is TGTGCCAGCAGCTTAGTCTCCACAGGGGTTGTGAACACTGAAGCTTTCTTT.

The genes are TRBV28 and TRBJ2-5; D may be TRBD1 (7 bases). Germline CDR1 and CDR2: MDHEN and SYDVKM. Trimming pared 5 bases from V and 1 base from J, leaving 11 bases between. This CDR3 is built from 14 residues. The CDR3 DNA sequence: TGTGCCAGCAGTCCAGGGGGGTTCCAAGAGACCCAGTACTTC. Translated: CASSPGGFQETQYF.

The sample holds a few counts of this clone. The chain uses TRBV11-2 and TRBJ2-1; 9 bases align to TRBD1. The CDR3 is 13 amino acids. Germline CDR1 and CDR2: SGHAT and FQNNGV. With 5 bases clipped from V and 7 bases from J, the junction kept 3 bases outside the gene matches. CDR3 bases: TGTGCCAGCAGCCCGGACAGGGGAAATGAGCAGTTCTTC. Translation: CASSPDRGNEQFF.

There are a few counts of this clone. This rearrangement joins TRBV9 to TRBJ1-1; no clear D gene. CDR3 length: 14 residues. The germline V gene has CDR1 SGDLS and CDR2 YYNGEE. V was shortened by 2 bases and J by 2 bases, with 10 bases between the two germline ends. This CDR3 is CASSVGSGNTEAFF. The CDR3 nucleotides are TGTGCCAGCAGCGTTGGGTCAGGAAACACTGAAGCTTTCTTT.

This clone was observed a handful of times. The gene calls are TRBV2 and TRBJ2-5; D not resolved. CDR3 length: 13 amino acids. Germline assignment: CDR1 SNHLY and CDR2 FYNNEI. V was cut by 7 bases and J by 4 bases, with 13 bases left in between. This CDR3 reads CASNRFSGETQYF. DNA for the CDR3: TGTGCCAGCAATCGTTTTTCGGGAGAGACCCAGTACTTC.

This chain uses TRBV7-3 with TRBJ2-2, with 8 bases matching TRBD2. The V and J ends lost 5 bases and 5 bases, in that order; junction bases with no gene match: 7. Germline lookup yields CDR1 SGHTA and CDR2 FQGTGA. This CDR3 contains 15 residues. CDR3 nucleotide sequence: TGTGCCAGCAGCCTGAGCGGGAGCGGGACCGGGGAGCTGTTTTTT. The encoded protein is CASSLSGSGTGELFF.

The V call is TRBV7-9, the J call TRBJ1-1; 10 bases line up with TRBD1. Trimming took 2 bases from V and 6 from J; bases not matched to a gene: 12. This CDR3 is built from 17 residues. Germline V gene lookup returns CDR1 SEHNR and CDR2 FQNEAQ (reference sequence). In nucleotides, the CDR3 is TGTGCCAGCAGCTTAACGACAGGGGGCTGGTCGGGCGCTGAAGCTTTCTTT. This encodes CASSLTTGGWSGAEAFF.

This clone is termed medium-sized. V usage is TRBV7-9 and J usage is TRBJ1-2; D not certain. The V end was cut by 5 bases, the J end by 1 base, with 5 bases between. The V gene's germline CDR1 is SEHNR and CDR2 FQNEAQ (reference sequence). The CDR3 is made up of 12 amino acids. The CDR3 bases are TGTGCCAGCAGCAATAGTAACTATGGCTACACCTTC. This gives the protein CASSNSNYGYTF.

This chain joins TRBV5-1 and TRBJ2-7, with a tentative D call TRBD1 (5 bases). Trimming removed 4 bases from V and 3 bases from J, with 14 bases in between. The CDR3 is 14 residues long. Germline lookup yields CDR1 SGHRS and CDR2 YFSETQ. The CDR3 DNA reads as TGCGCCAGCAGCACCGGACAAGGGTACTACGAGCAGTACTTC. It is translated as CASSTGQGYYEQYF. Drawing the rest from reference TRBV5-1 and TRBJ2-7, the complete variable domain is KAGVTQTPRYLIKTRGQQVTLSCSPISGHRSVSWYQQTPGQGLQFLFEYFSETQRNKGNFPGRFSGRQFSNSRSEMNVSTLELGDSALYLCASSTGQGYYEQYFGPGTRLTVT.

CDR3 loop: CASSQGSGFGETQYF. The CDR3 bases are TGCGCCAGCAGCCAAGGTTCAGGTTTTGGAGAGACCCAGTACTTC. The chain combines TRBV4-3 with TRBJ2-5; D is unclear. Trimming took 1 base from V and 4 from J, leaving 13 bases between them. CDR3 length equals 15 residues. The germline V gene has CDR1 LGHNA and CDR2 YSLEER.

J is TRBJ2-7 and V is TRBV30; TRBD1 is a possible D gene (6 bases). The length of the CDR3 is 11 residues. V lost 3 bases and J lost 4, with 7 bases in between. Germline CDR1 GTSNPN, CDR2 SVGIG (reference sequence). CDR3 loop: CAWSQGYEQYV. CDR3 DNA sequence: TGTGCCTGGAGCCAGGGGTACGAGCAGTACGTC.

This chain uses TRBV7-9 with TRBJ2-5; D is possibly TRBD1 (6 bases). This CDR3 is built from 13 residues. The germline V and J ends were trimmed by 2 bases and 4 bases, with 8 bases remaining between them. The germline V gene encodes CDR1 SEHNR and CDR2 FQNEAQ (reference sequence). CDR3 region: CASSLLGAETQYF. Written as DNA, the CDR3 is TGTGCCAGCAGCTTACTGGGGGCAGAGACCCAGTACTTC.

This clone was recorded a few times. The V and J genes are TRBV7-2 and TRBJ2-3; no clear D gene. Germline loops: CDR1 SGHTA, CDR2 FQGNSA. Trimming took off 2 bases at V and 6 bases at J, with 12 bases between the two ends. This CDR3 contains 14 residues. CDR3 coding DNA: TGTGCCAGCAGCTTAAATCCTCGAGGTGATACGCAGTATTTT. This translates into CASSLNPRGDTQYF.

V and J are TRBV25-1 and TRBJ2-7, with 7 bases lining up with TRBD2. The germline V gene has CDR1 MGHDK and CDR2 SYGVNS. With V trimmed by 6 bases and J by 3 bases, 14 bases remained unmatched. The CDR3 extends over 16 amino acids. The CDR3 spells CASSAAGGIGYYEQYF. The CDR3 region has the DNA TGTGCCAGCAGCGCCGCCGGGGGGATCGGCTACTACGAGCAGTACTTC.

The gene calls are TRBV4-1 and TRBJ1-3; D perhaps matches TRBD1 (6 bases). The V end was cut by 0 bases, the J end by 3 bases, with 9 bases between. The CDR3 length is 15 residues. CDR1 is MGHRA, CDR2 YSYEKL, per germline. As DNA, the CDR3 is TGCGCCAGCAGCCAAGATGGCAGGGGTGGAAACACCATATATTTT. Translated: CASSQDGRGGNTIYF.

The CDR3 reads CASSATGDEQFF. CDR3 bases: TGTGCCAGCAGCGCTACAGGGGATGAGCAGTTCTTC. This chain joins TRBV7-3 and TRBJ2-1; 7 positions match TRBD1. CDR1 SGHTA and CDR2 FQGTGA come from the germline V gene. V trimming: 5 bases; J trimming: 8 bases; junction bases outside the gene matches: 3. This CDR3 is 12 amino acids long.

This chain joins TRBV10-3 and TRBJ1-2; D unclear. V was cut by 2 bases and J by 8 bases, with 9 bases left in between. The CDR3 contains 12 residues. Germline V gene lookup returns CDR1 ENHRY and CDR2 SYGVKD. CDR3 nucleotide sequence: TGTGCCATCAGTGAGGCGGTTGGGGGCTACACCTTC. It is translated as CAISEAVGGYTF.

A few counts support this clone. The rearrangement joins TRBV5-6 to TRBJ2-3; D unresolved. The CDR3 extends over 13 amino acids. With 0 bases removed from V and 7 bases from J, the gap between germline ends came to 9 bases. Germline V CDR1 and CDR2: SGHDT, YYEEEE. As DNA, the CDR3 is TGTGCCAGCAGCTTGGGAGGAGCAAATACGCAGTATTTT. This sequence encodes CASSLGGANTQYF.

The V and J genes are TRBV5-1 and TRBJ2-5, with 7 bases that match TRBD1. Germline loops: CDR1 SGHRS, CDR2 YFSETQ. Trimming took 3 bases from V and 5 from J; bases not matched to a gene: 7. The CDR3 covers 14 residues. The CDR3 loop is CASSWGQNFETQYF. The DNA for the CDR3 is TGCGCCAGCAGCTGGGGACAGAATTTTGAGACCCAGTACTTC.

V is TRBV5-4 and J is TRBJ2-4, with TRBD2 matching over 7 bases. The CDR3 sequence is 15 residues long. CDR1 SGHNT and CDR2 YYREEE come from the germline V gene (reference sequence). V lost 0 bases to trimming and J lost 6 bases; unmatched junction nucleotides: 6. The CDR3 bases are TGTGCCAGCAGCTTGGTGGTAGCGGGTGGAAACATTCAGTACTTC. This codes for CASSLVVAGGNIQYF.

The V gene is TRBV28, the J gene TRBJ1-5, with no clear D. Germline V gene sequence: CDR1 MDHEN, CDR2 SYDVKM. This CDR3 has 14 amino acids. V was shortened by 2 bases and J by 7 bases, with 12 bases between the two germline ends. The CDR3 DNA reads as TGTGCCAGCAGTTTAGCCTCCCTCAGGCAGCCCCAGCATTTT. It is translated as CASSLASLRQPQHF. The variable domain in full, with the rest retrieved from reference TRBV28 and TRBJ1-5, is DVKVTQSSRYLVKRTGEKVFLECVQDMDHENMFWYRQDPGLGLRLIYFSYDVKMKEKGDIPEGYSVSREKKERFSLILESASTNQTSMYLCASSLASLRQPQHFGDGTRLSIL.

This clone has a single count. The chain employs TRBV5-1 and TRBJ2-2, with 7 bases lining up with TRBD1. V shed 6 bases, J shed 7 bases, and the junction held 6 bases outside the gene matches. Germline CDR1 reads SGHRS; CDR2 reads YFSETQ. The CDR3 has 13 residues. The CDR3 reads CASTLQGIGELFF. The CDR3 region has the DNA TGCGCCAGCACCCTACAGGGGATCGGGGAGCTGTTTTTT. The full variable domain, completed using reference TRBV5-1 and TRBJ2-2, is KAGVTQTPRYLIKTRGQQVTLSCSPISGHRSVSWYQQTPGQGLQFLFEYFSETQRNKGNFPGRFSGRQFSNSRSEMNVSTLELGDSALYLCASTLQGIGELFFGEGSRLTVL.

This chain links TRBV7-9 with TRBJ1-1; D is unclear. The length of the CDR3 is 13 residues. With 1 base removed from V and 4 bases from J, the gap between germline ends came to 7 bases. The germline gives CDR1 SEHNR, CDR2 FQNEAQ (reference sequence). Here the CDR3 reads CASSLEGGTEAFF. CDR3 in DNA: TGTGCCAGCAGCTTAGAAGGAGGCACTGAAGCTTTCTTT.

This clone was counted a few times. The chain is built from TRBV5-1 and TRBJ2-1; possibly TRBD2 for D (5 bases). The CDR3 sequence is 14 residues long. Between the trimmed V and J ends, which lost 3 bases and 7 bases, there was a span of 14 bases. Germline V gene lookup returns CDR1 SGHRS and CDR2 YFSETQ. The CDR3 protein is CASSSPDSTNEQFF. CDR3 DNA sequence: TGCGCCAGCAGCTCTCCGGACTCGACGAATGAGCAGTTCTTC.

J is TRBJ2-2 and V is TRBV30; D gene unclear. CDR3 length: 13 amino acids. Trimming pared 1 base from V and 8 bases from J, leaving 11 bases between. Germline V gene sequence: CDR1 GTSNPN, CDR2 SVGIG (reference sequence). Here the CDR3 reads CAWSDGSWGELFF. The DNA for the CDR3 is TGTGCCTGGAGTGACGGTTCGTGGGGGGAGCTGTTTTTT.